This TCR beta chain was obtained from a study of T cells in localized non-small cell lung cancer (dated by TCRdb to about 2020). For context, the study as a whole: The study examined T cell repertoires in approximately 240 patients with early-stage NSCLC and compared tumors with uninvolved tumor-adjacent lungs. The cohort was made up of 200 to 250 treatment-naive NSCLC patients whose localized lung tumors had been resected. A mean age of around 66 years was recorded for the NSCLC patients, of whom under 150 were male and about a hundred were female. Broad study findings and their caveats: Uninvolved tumor-adjacent lung showed the highest T cell clonality, higher than tumor, which suggests more focused antigenic responses in the uninvolved tumor-adjacent lung. Because multi-region tumor sequencing was not done, intratumor heterogeneity could not be ruled out. Longer overall survival was associated with higher blood T cell density, whereas shorter survival was associated with higher adjacent-lung clonality. A median of approximately 55 of the top 100 tumor clones were detected in paired uninvolved adjacent lung, and 28 of these tumor clones were also found among the top 100 clones of the paired uninvolved adjacent lung. Because the study design was exploratory, TCR variables were selected using unadjusted p-values without false-discovery rate correction.

At diagnosis, tumor, uninvolved tumor-adjacent lung and peripheral blood were collected and then preserved as a mix of FFPE and fresh-frozen material. The immunoSEQ Assay was used to sequence TCR beta CDR3 regions from DNA. Regarding the original processing steps: T cell density was computed as TCR beta template counts normalized to usable DNA estimated by amplifying housekeeping genes. The preseqR package was used to estimate richness by extrapolating to 400,000 templates for PBMC samples and to 120,000 templates for tissue samples. Clonality was calculated as one minus Pielou's evenness. Tissue-enriched TCRs were identified through differential abundance testing performed on productive amino-acid clonotypes, with a minimum total count of 5 and an alpha of 0.1. The Jaccard Index and the Morisita Overlap Index were used to measure repertoire overlap between compartments. GLIPH grouped TCR beta CDR3s together with public tetramer-defined viral CDR3s, and a viral motif had to include at least three viral sequences and show V-gene enrichment. Sourced from immuneACCESS, this table was stored by TCRdb with only in-frame sequences that have V and J called. A share of the clones is absent; for the studies checked, an unresolved V gene accounts for under half, and the remainder has no known explanation. Clone size and V and J calls were adopted from that table, with D and trimming inferred from the DNA. Across this sample there are fewer than 4,500 clones, with about 30% seen only once. The ten largest clones represent about 9.3% of the sample.

A remark on this clone: The antigen it binds to is not known. One base away there is no much larger clone; base qualities are not given.

The germline V gene provides CDR1 SGHNT and CDR2 YENEEA. Trimming accounts for 3 bases at V and 6 bases at J, while the number of junction bases matched to no gene is 9. Measured from the cysteine to the phenylalanine, the CDR3 is 15 residues long. Only the CDR3 region is kept as DNA, spanning 45 bases read in frame from base 1. The rearranged segments are TRBV11-3 and TRBJ1-2; 8 central nucleotides agree with TRBD1. This clonotype originated in a male donor older than 55 with stage I lung adenocarcinoma. The source was lung tumor tissue, collected before any cancer treatment. DNA sequence: TGTGCCAGCAGCTTGGACTTACAGGGGGGTGATGGCTACACCTTC. Translated, this gives CASSLDLQGGDGYTF.